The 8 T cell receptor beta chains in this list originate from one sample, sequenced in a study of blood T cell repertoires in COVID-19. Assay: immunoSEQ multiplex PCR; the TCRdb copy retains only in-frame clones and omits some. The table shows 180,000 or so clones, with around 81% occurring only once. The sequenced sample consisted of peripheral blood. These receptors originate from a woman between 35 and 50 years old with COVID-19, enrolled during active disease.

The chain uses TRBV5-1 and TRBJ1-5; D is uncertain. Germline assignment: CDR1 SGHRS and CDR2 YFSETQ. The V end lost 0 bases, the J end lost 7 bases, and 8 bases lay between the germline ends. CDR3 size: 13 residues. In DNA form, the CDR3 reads TGCGCCAGCAGCTTGGAAGGGAGGCAGCCCCAGCATTTT. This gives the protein CASSLEGRQPQHF.

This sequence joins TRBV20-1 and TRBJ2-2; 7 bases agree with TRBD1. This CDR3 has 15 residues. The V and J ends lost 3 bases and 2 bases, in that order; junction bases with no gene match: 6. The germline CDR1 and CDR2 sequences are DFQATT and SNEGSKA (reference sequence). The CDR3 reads CSASARDRNTGELFF. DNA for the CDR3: TGCAGTGCTAGTGCCCGGGACAGAAACACCGGGGAGCTGTTTTTT.

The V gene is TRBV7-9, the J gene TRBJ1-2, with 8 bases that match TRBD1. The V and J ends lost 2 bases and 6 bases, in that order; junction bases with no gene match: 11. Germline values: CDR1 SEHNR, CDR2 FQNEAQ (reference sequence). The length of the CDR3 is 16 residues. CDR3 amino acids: CASSLFLSRGLHGYTF. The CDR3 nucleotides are TGTGCCAGCAGCTTATTTCTCTCCAGGGGGCTCCATGGCTACACCTTC.

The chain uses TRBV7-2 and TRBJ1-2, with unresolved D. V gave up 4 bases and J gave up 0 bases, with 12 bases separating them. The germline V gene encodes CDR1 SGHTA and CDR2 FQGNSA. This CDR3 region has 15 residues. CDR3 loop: CASSSPNRANYGYTF. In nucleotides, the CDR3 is TGTGCCAGCAGCTCGCCGAACAGAGCTAACTATGGCTACACCTTC.

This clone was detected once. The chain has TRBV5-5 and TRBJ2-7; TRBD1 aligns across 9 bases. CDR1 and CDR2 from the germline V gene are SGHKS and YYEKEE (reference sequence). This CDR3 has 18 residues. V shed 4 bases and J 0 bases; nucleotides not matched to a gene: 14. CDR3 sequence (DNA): TGTGCCAGCAGCATCGGACAGGGGTTAGCGCGCAGCTCCTACGAGCAGTACTTC. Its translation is CASSIGQGLARSSYEQYF.

CDR3 sequence (DNA): TGTGCCAGCTCACCATCCGGGACAGCGAAATCTGGAAACACCATATATTTT. Its protein is CASSPSGTAKSGNTIYF. The J gene is TRBJ1-3, the V gene TRBV18, with 7 bases fitting TRBD1. Germline loops: CDR1 KGHSH, CDR2 LQKENI. The junction had 8 bases not matched to a gene; V was cut back by 2 bases and J by 1 base. This CDR3 is 17 amino acids long.

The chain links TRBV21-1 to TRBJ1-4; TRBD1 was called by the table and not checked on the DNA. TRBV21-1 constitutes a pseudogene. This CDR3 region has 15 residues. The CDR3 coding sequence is TGTGCCAGCAGCAGCAAGGACAGGAAGAATGAAAAACTGTTTTTT. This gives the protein CASSSKDRKNEKLFF.

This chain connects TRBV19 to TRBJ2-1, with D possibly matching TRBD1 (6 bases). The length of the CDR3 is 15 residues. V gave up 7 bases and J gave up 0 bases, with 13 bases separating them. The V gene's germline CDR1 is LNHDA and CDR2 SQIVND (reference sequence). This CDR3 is CASTWGLSSYNEQFF. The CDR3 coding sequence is TGTGCCAGTACTTGGGGGCTTAGCTCCTACAATGAGCAGTTCTTC.